The present T cell receptor beta chain was sequenced within a study of beta chain features in type 1 diabetes. V lost 7 bases and J 4 bases, leaving 13 bases between the germline ends. The CDR3 extends over 12 amino acids. Germline V lookup: CDR1 SQVTM, CDR2 ANQGSEA. The study reverse transcribed the entire isolated RNA, so it sequenced expressed TCRB transcripts. The repertoire was sequenced with immunoSEQ multiplex PCR; TCRdb's copy has only in-frame clones and lacks some. The sample consists of tens of thousands of clones, approximately 60% of them appearing once. With regard to this clone: Its antigen is currently unknown.

Study conclusions and caveats: For cells with high TCR expression, cDNA sequencing could yield over-representation. Moderate yet significant TCRB CDR3 shortening was seen in Type 1 diabetes patients in all four CD4+ subsets.

Stem cell-like memory, regulatory, central memory and naive CD4+ cells were sorted via CD45RO/CCR7/CD25/CD127/CD95/CD27. The genes are TRBV29-1 and TRBJ1-2; D is possibly TRBD1 (6 bases). The sample was stem cell memory CD4+ T cells from blood. This sequence was found in a woman in her twenties or thirties with type 1 diabetes. The CDR3 spells CSGYRETYGYTF. The CDR3, as DNA: TGCAGCGGTTACAGGGAAACCTATGGCTACACCTTC.